Following are 30 T cell receptor beta chains from one sample sequenced in a study of T cells in Graves' hyperthyroidism and ophthalmopathy. Researchers took RNA transcripts and amplified the TCR beta CDR3 regions from them. A first-round RT-PCR of the TCR CDR3 used the HTBI primer set. One entry per CDR3 protein results from TCRdb running MiXCR on the multiplex PCR reads. This sample has over 350,000 distinct CDR3 sequences, with about 14% found just once. The sequencing input was blood. Receptors were obtained from a man aged 50 or older with Graves' ophthalmopathy.

The chain has TRBV6-1 and TRBJ2-7; D tentatively reads TRBD1 or TRBD2 (6 bases each). The CDR3 spans 13 residues. Germline loops: CDR1 MNHNS, CDR2 SASEGT. Trimming pared 4 bases from V and 7 bases from J, leaving 14 bases between. The CDR3: CASSARGPDEQYF. CDR3 sequence (DNA): TGTGCCAGCAGTGCCCGGGGGCCGGATGAGCAGTACTTC.

In its sample, this clonotype was seen a few times. The chain couples TRBV6-1 to TRBJ1-5; D unclear. V shed 11 bases and J shed 9 bases, with 11 bases lying between them. The CDR3 runs to 10 residues. From germline, CDR1 is MNHNS and CDR2 SASEGT. DNA for the CDR3: TGTGCCTCCGGTCCTCCGCCCCAGCATTTT. It codes for CASGPPPQHF.

This clonotype was seen ten or more times. V and J are TRBV11-1 and TRBJ2-1; maybe TRBD2 (6 bases). Germline CDR1 reads SGHAT; CDR2 reads FQDESV (reference sequence). Between the trimmed V and J ends, which lost 3 bases and 0 bases, there was a span of 12 bases. The CDR3 has 16 residues. The CDR3 spells CASSFGGLGSYNEQFF. The CDR3 nucleotides read TGTGCCAGCAGCTTTGGGGGACTCGGCTCCTACAATGAGCAGTTCTTC.

This clonotype appeared many times. The chain has TRBV3-1 and TRBJ1-1, with D possibly TRBD1 on 6 matching bases. Germline V gene sequence: CDR1 LGHDT, CDR2 YNNKEL (reference sequence). Trimming took 4 bases from V and 5 from J, leaving 17 bases between them. This CDR3 contains 15 residues. The CDR3 region has the DNA TGTGCCAGCAGCCTACGAGGACAGACAATAACTGAAGCTTTCTTT. Its translation is CASSLRGQTITEAFF.

The chain couples TRBV20-1 to TRBJ2-3; 7 bases match TRBD2. Germline V gene sequence: CDR1 DFQATT, CDR2 SNEGSKA (reference sequence). With V trimmed by 6 bases and J by 0 bases, 6 bases remained unmatched. The CDR3 sequence is 14 residues long. The CDR3 region is CSALLGGSTDTQYF. The CDR3, as DNA: TGCAGTGCCCTCTTGGGGGGGAGCACAGATACGCAGTATTTT.

This clonotype was seen a few times. The CDR3 loop is CASRTREVPGELFF. Written as DNA, the CDR3 is TGTGCCAGTAGAACACGTGAGGTCCCCGGGGAGCTGTTTTTT. This rearrangement joins TRBV19 to TRBJ2-2; D remains ambiguous. V was cut by 6 bases and J by 6 bases, with 14 bases left in between. This CDR3 is 14 amino acids long. Per germline, CDR1 LNHDA and CDR2 SQIVND (reference sequence).

This clonotype was recorded many times. For the CDR3, the DNA is TGTGCCAGCAGCTTAACGGGACAGGGGGCTAATGCTAATGAAAAACTGTTTTTT. Translating it yields CASSLTGQGANANEKLFF. This chain connects TRBV7-2 to TRBJ1-4; 12 bases map to TRBD1. V gave up 2 bases and J gave up 3 bases; unmatched junction bases: 7. CDR1 is SGHTA, CDR2 FQGNSA, per germline. The CDR3 contains 18 residues.

This clonotype was detected ten times or more. This sequence joins TRBV20-1 and TRBJ2-3, with D perhaps TRBD1 or TRBD2 (5 bases each). Germline CDR1 reads DFQATT; CDR2 reads SNEGSKA (reference sequence). This CDR3 has 14 residues. With 2 bases removed from V and 0 bases from J, the gap between germline ends came to 9 bases. This chain's CDR3 is CSARPGASTDTQYF. CDR3 sequence (DNA): TGCAGTGCTAGACCCGGGGCCAGCACAGATACGCAGTATTTT.

As to this clonotype: One junction end does not reproduce the germline sequence, and a read error may be involved. This chain links TRBV5-1 with TRBJ2-7, with D possibly TRBD1 on 6 matching bases. Germline CDR1 is SGHRS and CDR2 is YFSETQ. The CDR3 covers 15 residues. The CDR3 sequence: CASSPNRALGFEQYF. CDR3 bases: TGTGCCAGCAGCCCGAACAGGGCATTGGGTTTCGAGCAGTACTTC.

This clonotype appeared many times. The V gene is TRBV20-1, the J gene TRBJ2-3, with 8 bases matching TRBD2. The CDR3 runs 14 residues. V was pared by 2 bases and J by 6 bases, with 7 bases of the junction left unmatched. The germline V gene has CDR1 DFQATT and CDR2 SNEGSKA (reference sequence). The CDR3 DNA reads as TGCAGTGCTAGAAAGAGCGGGAGTGCGGATACGCAGTATTTT. Its translation is CSARKSGSADTQYF.

This clonotype was recorded at least ten times. The chain joins TRBV7-2 to TRBJ2-1, with D unclear. The germline gives CDR1 SGHTA, CDR2 FQGNSA. The ends were cut back, 2 bases at V and 6 bases at J, with 17 bases in the middle. The CDR3 sequence is 16 residues long. The CDR3 is CASSLRARNPRNEQFF. The CDR3 nucleotides read TGTGCCAGCAGCTTAAGAGCCAGGAATCCGCGCAATGAGCAGTTCTTC.

This sequence joins TRBV6-1 and TRBJ2-1; D is undetermined. V lost 5 bases, J lost 8 bases, and 4 bases lay in between. The germline gives CDR1 MNHNS, CDR2 SASEGT. The length of the CDR3 is 10 residues. The CDR3 loop reads CASSRDEQFF. CDR3 DNA sequence: TGTGCCAGCAGTAGGGATGAGCAGTTCTTC.

This clonotype was counted many times. The rearrangement links TRBV15 to TRBJ2-5; 9 bases agree with TRBD1. The CDR3 is 14 residues long. Trimming removed 8 bases from V and 4 bases from J; junction bases left unmatched: 8. CDR1 LNHNV and CDR2 YYDKDF come from the germline V gene (reference sequence). For the CDR3, the DNA is TGTGCCACCTCGAGGGGACAGGGTACAGAGACCCAGTACTTC. Its protein is CATSRGQGTETQYF.

In this sample, this clonotype turned up many times. CDR3 protein: CSARVLGTSGRAVEQFF. The CDR3 DNA follows: TGCAGTGCTAGAGTACTAGGGACTAGCGGGAGGGCCGTTGAGCAGTTCTTC. The chain recombines TRBV20-1 with TRBJ2-1; 16 bases are shared with TRBD2. V lost 1 base, J lost 9 bases, and 9 bases stayed unmatched. The length of the CDR3 is 17 residues. Germline values: CDR1 DFQATT, CDR2 SNEGSKA (reference sequence).

In this sample, this clonotype turned up a few times. In DNA, the CDR3 is TGTGCCACCAGCAGAGATCGGGGGGACACTGAAGCTTTCTTT. It codes for CATSRDRGDTEAFF. The chain recombines TRBV15 with TRBJ1-1; perhaps TRBD1 as D (5 bases). This CDR3 comprises 14 residues. Trimming took off 0 bases at V and 3 bases at J, with 8 bases between the two ends. Per germline, CDR1 LNHNV and CDR2 YYDKDF (reference sequence).

The chain combines TRBV19 with TRBJ1-1; D unresolved. In germline, CDR1 is LNHDA, CDR2 SQIVND (reference sequence). The CDR3 runs 14 residues. V lost 4 bases, J lost 1 base, and 10 bases lay in between. The CDR3 loop reads CASSTPRTNTEAFF. The CDR3 DNA reads as TGTGCCAGTAGTACCCCTAGAACGAACACTGAAGCTTTCTTT. Full variable domain (outside the CDR3, taken from reference TRBV19 and TRBJ1-1): DGGITQSPKYLFRKEGQNVTLSCEQNLNHDAMYWYRQDPGQGLRLIYYSQIVNDFQKGDIAEGYSVSREKKESFPLTVTSAQKNPTAFYLCASSTPRTNTEAFFGQGTRLTVV.

V gene TRBV6-5 combines with J gene TRBJ2-3; 10 bases line up with TRBD2. The CDR3 runs to 19 residues. Germline CDR1 is MNHEY and CDR2 is SVGAGI. The V gene end was trimmed by 4 bases and the J gene end by 2 bases; junction bases not matched to a gene: 15. CDR3 sequence reads: CASSSATLAGVGDTDTQYF. CDR3 bases: TGTGCCAGCAGTTCCGCGACGCTAGCGGGAGTGGGAGACACAGATACGCAGTATTTT.

The chain is built from TRBV20-1 and TRBJ1-2; 8 bases match TRBD1. Germline V gene lookup returns CDR1 DFQATT and CDR2 SNEGSKA (reference sequence). The CDR3 loop spans 13 amino acids. V dropped 5 bases and J dropped 6; count of bases not matched to a gene: 8. CDR3 region: CSARQGKWDGYTF. The CDR3 nucleotides read TGCAGTGCTCGACAGGGGAAATGGGATGGCTACACCTTC.

There are a few counts of this clonotype. The chain has TRBV11-3 and TRBJ2-3; no clear D gene. CDR3 length equals 16 residues. Germline CDR1 reads SGHNT; CDR2 reads YENEEA. With 2 bases removed from V and 2 bases from J, the gap between germline ends came to 14 bases. The CDR3 loop reads CASSLMSQTYTDTQYF. The CDR3 region has the DNA TGTGCCAGCAGCTTAATGTCCCAAACCTACACAGATACGCAGTATTTT.

This sequence joins TRBV2 and TRBJ1-5; D is undetermined. The CDR3 covers 13 residues. Deletions cut 2 bases from V and 6 bases from J, with 8 bases between. Germline V gene sequence: CDR1 SNHLY, CDR2 FYNNEI. This chain's CDR3 is CASSEQVFQPQHF. The CDR3 bases are TGTGCCAGCAGTGAACAGGTTTTTCAGCCCCAGCATTTT.

This clonotype was detected many times. This CDR3 reads CASSRMLTSGRAGNTGELFF. The CDR3 DNA follows: TGTGCCAGCAGCAGGATGCTGACTAGCGGGAGGGCCGGGAACACCGGGGAGCTGTTTTTT. The chain couples TRBV5-5 to TRBJ2-2, with 14 positions matching TRBD2. Per the germline V gene, CDR1 is SGHKS and CDR2 is YYEKEE (reference sequence). V dropped 4 bases and J dropped 1; count of bases not matched to a gene: 12. This CDR3 comprises 20 residues.

This clonotype has more than one count but fewer than ten. The V and J genes are TRBV20-1 and TRBJ2-1; 11 bases map to TRBD2. This CDR3 has 11 residues. The V gene end was trimmed by 4 bases and the J gene end by 13 bases; junction bases not matched to a gene: 3. CDR1 is DFQATT, CDR2 SNEGSKA, per germline (reference sequence). The CDR3 sequence: CSAKTSGSQFF. For the CDR3, the DNA is TGCAGTGCTAAAACTAGCGGGAGTCAGTTCTTC.

As regards this clonotype: A junction end diverges from the germline sequence, so it may reflect a read error. The CDR3, as DNA: TGCGCCAGCAGCTTGGAAATCGTCGCGATCCAGTACTTC. It yields the protein CASSLEIVAIQYF. This chain links TRBV7-9 with TRBJ2-5; D not resolved. The CDR3 is made up of 13 amino acids. CDR1 and CDR2 (germline): SEHNR, FQNEAQ (reference sequence). Using reference TRBV7-9 and TRBJ2-5 for the parts outside the CDR3, the full variable domain is DTGVSQNPRHKITKRGQNVTFRCDPISEHNRLYWYRQTLGQGPEFLTYFQNEAQLEKSRLLSDRFSAERPKGSFSTLEIQRTEQGDSAMYLCASSLEIVAIQYFGPGTRLLVL.

The V and J genes are TRBV6-1 and TRBJ2-1; no firm D call. Per germline, CDR1 MNHNS and CDR2 SASEGT. The CDR3 has 13 residues. Trimming left V 6 bases short and J 3 bases short, with 9 bases between. The CDR3 is CASRTVIYNEQFF. CDR3 coding DNA: TGTGCCAGCAGGACCGTGATCTACAATGAGCAGTTCTTC.

This clonotype was seen many times. The chain is built from TRBV7-9 and TRBJ2-1, with D possibly called TRBD1 or TRBD2 (5 bases each). There are 13 residues in the CDR3. Per the germline V gene, CDR1 is SEHNR and CDR2 is FQNEAQ (reference sequence). V was trimmed by 5 bases and J by 8 bases, leaving 13 bases between them. CDR3 amino acids: CASSRDHSYEQFF. CDR3 bases: TGTGCCAGCAGCCGGGACCATAGCTATGAGCAGTTCTTC.

This clonotype appeared many times. The chain links TRBV13 to TRBJ2-7; D not resolved. The ends were cut back, 5 bases at V and 9 bases at J, with 14 bases in the middle. This CDR3 region has 12 residues. The germline CDR1 and CDR2 sequences are PRHDT and FYEKMQ (reference sequence). The DNA for the CDR3 is TGTGCCAGCAGCGGAGTGGGGATCGGGCAGTACTTC. Translating it yields CASSGVGIGQYF.

This clonotype was seen ten or more times. V and J are TRBV10-3 and TRBJ2-7, with 8 bases fitting TRBD2. J was trimmed by 6 bases and V by 6 bases; bases with no gene match: 7. The CDR3 totals 13 residues. Germline values: CDR1 ENHRY, CDR2 SYGVKD. CDR3 sequence reads: CAISVTGGREQYF. CDR3 nucleotide sequence: TGTGCCATCAGCGTCACGGGAGGGCGCGAGCAGTACTTC.

The sample holds many counts of this clonotype. This chain joins TRBV3-1 and TRBJ2-1, with 10 nucleotides matching TRBD2. The germline CDR1 and CDR2 sequences are LGHDT and YNNKEL (reference sequence). The CDR3 runs to 17 residues. Trimming at V came to 0 bases and at J to 10 bases, leaving 12 bases not matched to a gene. In DNA, the CDR3 is TGTGCCAGCAGCCAAGAGTCTAGCGGGGGCCTGAGAAAGGAGCAGTTCTTC. Translated: CASSQESSGGLRKEQFF.

This clonotype came up a few times. The CDR3 loop reads CASRDRTISGNTIYF. In DNA, the CDR3 is TGTGCCAGTAGGGACAGAACCATCTCTGGAAACACCATATATTTT. The rearrangement uses TRBV2 and TRBJ1-3; 7 nucleotides line up with TRBD1. Germline V lookup: CDR1 SNHLY, CDR2 FYNNEI. The CDR3 spans 15 residues. J gave up 0 bases and V 9 bases, and 8 bases lay outside the gene matches. The whole variable domain, filled in from reference TRBV2 and TRBJ1-3, reads EPEVTQTPSHQVTQMGQEVILRCVPISNHLYFYWYRQILGQKVEFLVSFYNNEISEKSEIFDDQFSVERPDGSNFTLKIRSTKLEDSAMYFCASRDRTISGNTIYFGEGSWLTVV.

This clonotype was seen at least ten times. The rearrangement joins TRBV20-1 to TRBJ2-7, with a weak D call TRBD1 (6 bases). The germline V gene has CDR1 DFQATT and CDR2 SNEGSKA (reference sequence). CDR3 length equals 13 residues. V was clipped by 6 bases and J by 9 bases, with 21 bases between them. CDR3 amino acids: CSARRQAAMGQYF. CDR3 DNA: TGCAGTGCCAGACGACAGGCGGCCATGGGGCAGTACTTC.